This T cell receptor (beta chain) is drawn from a study of beta chain features in type 1 diabetes. For the study at large: Cell yields, gender and age were similar in healthy donors and patients. The study, taken as a whole, reports: Patients and controls would share equally any PCR tilt toward shorter templates. It was not settled here whether HLA type affects TCRB rearrangement.

Sequenced material consisted of expressed TCRB transcripts (all of the isolated RNA was reverse transcribed). Some 4 million reads on average were seen across naive, central memory and regulatory T cell samples. Sequencing was performed with immunoSEQ multiplex PCR; in TCRdb, only in-frame clones are kept and a portion is missing. Of about 150,000 clones in the sample, around 10% were seen once. Germline V gene lookup returns CDR1 LNHNV and CDR2 YYDKDF (reference sequence). This CDR3 has 14 residues. V lost 6 bases and J lost 0, with 11 bases in between. This clone has only a few counts. Antigen specificity is unknown.

This sequence was found in a young man in good health. The sequenced sample consisted of central memory CD4+ T cells from blood. The chain has TRBV15 and TRBJ1-2; D gene uncertain. In nucleotides, the CDR3 is TGTGCCACCAGGCCCCTGCCTTCTAACTATGGCTACACCTTC. This sequence encodes CATRPLPSNYGYTF.